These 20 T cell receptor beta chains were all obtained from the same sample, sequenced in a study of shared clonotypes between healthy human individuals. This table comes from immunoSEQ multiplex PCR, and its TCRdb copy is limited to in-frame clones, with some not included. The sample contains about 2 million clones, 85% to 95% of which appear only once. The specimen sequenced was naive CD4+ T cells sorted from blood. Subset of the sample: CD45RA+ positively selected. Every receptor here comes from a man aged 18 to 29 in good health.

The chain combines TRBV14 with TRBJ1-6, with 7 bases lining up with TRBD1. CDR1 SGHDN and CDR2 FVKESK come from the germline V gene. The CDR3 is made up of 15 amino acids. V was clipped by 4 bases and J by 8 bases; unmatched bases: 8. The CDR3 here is CASSRRQGIDSPLHF. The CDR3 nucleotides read TGTGCCAGCAGCCGCCGACAGGGAATAGATTCACCCCTCCACTTT.

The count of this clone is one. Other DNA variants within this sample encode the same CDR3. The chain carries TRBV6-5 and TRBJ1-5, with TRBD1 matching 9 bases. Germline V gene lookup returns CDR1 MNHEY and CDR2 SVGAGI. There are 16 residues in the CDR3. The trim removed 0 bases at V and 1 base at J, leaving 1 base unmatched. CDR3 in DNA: TGTGCCAGCAGTTACTCGGGACAGGGCAGCAATCAGCCCCAGCATTTT. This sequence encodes CASSYSGQGSNQPQHF.

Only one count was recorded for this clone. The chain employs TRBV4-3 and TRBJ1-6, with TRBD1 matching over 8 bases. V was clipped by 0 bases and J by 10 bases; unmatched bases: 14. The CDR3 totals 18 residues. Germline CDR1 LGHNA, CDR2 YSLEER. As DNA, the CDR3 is TGCGCCAGCAGCCAAGATTGGGGGACAGGAGGGAGTAAGTCACCCCTCCACTTT. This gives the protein CASSQDWGTGGSKSPLHF.

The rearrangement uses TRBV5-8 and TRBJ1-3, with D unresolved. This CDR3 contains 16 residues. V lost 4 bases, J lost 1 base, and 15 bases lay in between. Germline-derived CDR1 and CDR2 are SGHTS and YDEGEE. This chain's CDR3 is CASSLVGSWSGNTIYF. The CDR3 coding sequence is TGTGCCAGCAGCCTGGTTGGCAGTTGGTCTGGAAACACCATATATTTT.

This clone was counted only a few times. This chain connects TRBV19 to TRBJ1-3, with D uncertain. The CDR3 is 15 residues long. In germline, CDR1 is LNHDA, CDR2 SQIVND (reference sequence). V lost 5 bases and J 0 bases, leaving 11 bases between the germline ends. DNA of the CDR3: TGTGCCAGTAGTCTGGACGGGAGCTCTGGAAACACCATATATTTT. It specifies CASSLDGSSGNTIYF.

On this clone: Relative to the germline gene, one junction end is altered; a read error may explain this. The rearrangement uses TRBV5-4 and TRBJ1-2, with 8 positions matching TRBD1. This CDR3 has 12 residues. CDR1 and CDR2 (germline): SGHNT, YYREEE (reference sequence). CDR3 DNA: TGTGCCAGCAGCAAGGGACAGGAGGGTGCGGACTTC. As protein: CASSKGQEGADF.

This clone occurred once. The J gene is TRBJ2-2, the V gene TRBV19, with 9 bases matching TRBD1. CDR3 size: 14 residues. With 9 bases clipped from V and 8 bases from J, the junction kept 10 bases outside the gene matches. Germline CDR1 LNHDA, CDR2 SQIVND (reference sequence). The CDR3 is CASSLGQGSGELFF. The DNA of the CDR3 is TGTGCCAGCAGCTTGGGACAGGGTAGTGGGGAGCTGTTTTTT.

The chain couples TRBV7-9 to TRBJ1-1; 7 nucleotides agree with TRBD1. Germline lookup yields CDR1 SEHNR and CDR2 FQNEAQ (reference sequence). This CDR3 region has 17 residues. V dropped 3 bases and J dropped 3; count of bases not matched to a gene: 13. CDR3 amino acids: CASSLAGVLDRDTEAFF. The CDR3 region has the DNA TGTGCCAGCAGCTTGGCGGGCGTGCTTGACAGGGACACTGAAGCTTTCTTT.

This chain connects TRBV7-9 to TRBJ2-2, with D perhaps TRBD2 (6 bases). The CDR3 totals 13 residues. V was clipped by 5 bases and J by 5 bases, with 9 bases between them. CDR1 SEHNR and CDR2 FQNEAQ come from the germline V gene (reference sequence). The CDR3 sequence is CASSPGRTGELFF. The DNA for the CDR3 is TGTGCCAGCAGCCCGGGGAGGACCGGGGAGCTGTTTTTT.

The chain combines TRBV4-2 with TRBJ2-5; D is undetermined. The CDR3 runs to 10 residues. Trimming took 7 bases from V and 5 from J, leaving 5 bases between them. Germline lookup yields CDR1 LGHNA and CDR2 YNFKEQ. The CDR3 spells CASNPETQYF. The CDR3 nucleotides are TGTGCCAGCAACCCCGAGACCCAGTACTTC.

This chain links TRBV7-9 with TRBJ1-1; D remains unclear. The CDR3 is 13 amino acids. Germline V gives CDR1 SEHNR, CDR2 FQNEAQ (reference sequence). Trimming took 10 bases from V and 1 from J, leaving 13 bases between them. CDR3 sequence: CATHPTENTEAFF. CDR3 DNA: TGTGCCACCCACCCGACGGAGAACACTGAAGCTTTCTTT.

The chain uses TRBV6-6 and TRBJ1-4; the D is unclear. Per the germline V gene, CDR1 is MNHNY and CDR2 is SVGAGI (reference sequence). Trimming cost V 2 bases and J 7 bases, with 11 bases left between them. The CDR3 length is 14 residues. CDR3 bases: TGTGCCAGCAGTTACGATAGGGTGCGTGAAAAACTGTTTTTT. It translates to CASSYDRVREKLFF.

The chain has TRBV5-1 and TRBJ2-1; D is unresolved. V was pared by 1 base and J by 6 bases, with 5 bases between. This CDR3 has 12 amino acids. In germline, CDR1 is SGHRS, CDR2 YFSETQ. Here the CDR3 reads CASSLMGNEQFF. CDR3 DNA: TGCGCCAGCAGCTTGATGGGCAATGAGCAGTTCTTC.

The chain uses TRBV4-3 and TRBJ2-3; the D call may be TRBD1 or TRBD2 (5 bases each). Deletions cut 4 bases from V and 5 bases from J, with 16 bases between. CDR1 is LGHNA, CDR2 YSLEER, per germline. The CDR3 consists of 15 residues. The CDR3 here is CASSLRGVAGDTQYF. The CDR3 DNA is TGCGCCAGCAGCCTAAGAGGGGTAGCCGGAGATACGCAGTATTTT.

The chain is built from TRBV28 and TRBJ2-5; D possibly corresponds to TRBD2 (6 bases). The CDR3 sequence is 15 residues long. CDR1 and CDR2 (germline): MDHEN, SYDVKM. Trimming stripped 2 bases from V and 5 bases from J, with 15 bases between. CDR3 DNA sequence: TGTGCCAGCAGTTTAAAAGCCGGGAGTCAGGAGACCCAGTACTTC. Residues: CASSLKAGSQETQYF. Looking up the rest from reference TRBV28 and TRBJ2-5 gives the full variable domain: DVKVTQSSRYLVKRTGEKVFLECVQDMDHENMFWYRQDPGLGLRLIYFSYDVKMKEKGDIPEGYSVSREKKERFSLILESASTNQTSMYLCASSLKAGSQETQYFGPGTRLLVL.

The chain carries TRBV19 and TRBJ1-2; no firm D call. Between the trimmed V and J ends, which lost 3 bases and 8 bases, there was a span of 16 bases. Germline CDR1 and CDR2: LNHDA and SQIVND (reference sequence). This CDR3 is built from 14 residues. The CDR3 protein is CASSISGIPGGYTF. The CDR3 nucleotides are TGTGCCAGTAGTATTTCAGGAATTCCGGGAGGCTACACCTTC.

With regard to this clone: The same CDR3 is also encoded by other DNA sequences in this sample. In DNA, the CDR3 is TGTGCCAGCAGTGAGGGCAGGGTTAATTCACCCCTCCACTTT. Encoded protein: CASSEGRVNSPLHF. The chain links TRBV2 to TRBJ1-6; tentative D call: TRBD1 (5 bases). CDR3 length: 14 residues. V shed 3 bases and J shed 6 bases, with 9 bases lying between them. Germline CDR1 and CDR2: SNHLY and FYNNEI.

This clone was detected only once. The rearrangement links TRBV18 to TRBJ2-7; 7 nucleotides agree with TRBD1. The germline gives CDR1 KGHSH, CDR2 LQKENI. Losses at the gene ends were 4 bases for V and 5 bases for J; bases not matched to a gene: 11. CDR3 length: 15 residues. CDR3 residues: CASSRRQGESHEQYF. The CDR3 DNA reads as TGTGCCAGCTCACGCAGACAGGGTGAATCGCACGAGCAGTACTTC.

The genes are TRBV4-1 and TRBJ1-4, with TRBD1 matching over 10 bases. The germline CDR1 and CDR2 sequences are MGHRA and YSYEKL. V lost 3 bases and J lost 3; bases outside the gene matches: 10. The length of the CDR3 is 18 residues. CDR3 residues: CASSQGQGPGLSNEKLFF. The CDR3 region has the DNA TGCGCCAGCAGCCAGGGACAGGGGCCGGGTCTATCTAATGAAAAACTGTTTTTT.

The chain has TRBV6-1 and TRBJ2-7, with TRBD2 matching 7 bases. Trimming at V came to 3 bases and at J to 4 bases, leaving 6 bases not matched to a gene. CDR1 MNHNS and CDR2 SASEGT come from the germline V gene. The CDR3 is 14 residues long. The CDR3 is CASSEGGIKYEQYF. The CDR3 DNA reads TGTGCCAGCAGTGAGGGGGGGATTAAGTACGAGCAGTACTTC.